The next 27 T cell receptor beta chains were all read from a single sample in a study of cytomegalovirus exposure and HLA in healthy donors. PCR primers comprised 60 Vbeta and 13 Jbeta primers. Libraries were prepared by immunoSEQ multiplex PCR; TCRdb keeps only in-frame clonotypes and omits some of them. This table holds 50,000 or so clones, around 70% found once. Sequenced sample: PBMCs. Receptors were obtained from a woman aged 45 to 65 in good health and CMV-seronegative.

This clone was observed a handful of times. The J gene is TRBJ1-5, the V gene TRBV27, with D unresolved. With 7 bases removed from V and 7 bases from J, the gap between germline ends came to 20 bases. Germline V lookup: CDR1 MNHEY, CDR2 SMNVEV (reference sequence). This CDR3 is 15 amino acids long. CDR3 region: CASNPAGQYRQPQHF. CDR3 coding DNA: TGTGCCAGCAACCCGGCTGGGCAGTACCGCCAGCCCCAGCATTTT.

The chain links TRBV5-1 to TRBJ1-1, with 8 bases fitting TRBD1. Germline CDR1 reads SGHRS; CDR2 reads YFSETQ. The CDR3 totals 14 residues. The V and J ends lost 3 bases and 8 bases, in that order; junction bases with no gene match: 9. The CDR3 protein is CASSWGPQGAEAFF. In DNA, the CDR3 is TGCGCCAGCAGCTGGGGTCCTCAGGGGGCGGAAGCTTTCTTT.

The rearrangement links TRBV29-1 to TRBJ2-1; no firm D call. This CDR3 is 19 amino acids long. The V and J ends lost 0 bases and 0 bases respectively, with 21 bases between them. Per germline, CDR1 SQVTM and CDR2 ANQGSEA. The CDR3 nucleotides are TGCAGCGTTGAAGATCCCTTCTCTCTACAGATAAGCTCCTACAATGAGCAGTTCTTC. It codes for CSVEDPFSLQISSYNEQFF.

V and J are TRBV28 and TRBJ1-3, with 8 nucleotides matching TRBD1. From germline, CDR1 is MDHEN and CDR2 SYDVKM. The CDR3 contains 15 residues. Trimming at V came to 5 bases and at J to 2 bases, leaving 5 bases not matched to a gene. The CDR3 is CASSPAGQAGNTIYF. CDR3 DNA: TGTGCCAGCAGTCCCGCGGGACAGGCTGGAAACACCATATATTTT.

The rearrangement uses TRBV9 and TRBJ2-3, with 10 bases aligning to TRBD2. Germline assignment: CDR1 SGDLS and CDR2 YYNGEE. CDR3 length: 15 amino acids. V was pared by 4 bases and J by 3 bases, with 5 bases of the junction left unmatched. The CDR3 loop reads CASSWGGLATDTQYF. CDR3 DNA sequence: TGTGCCAGCAGCTGGGGGGGACTAGCGACAGATACGCAGTATTTT.

This clone was counted between two and nine times. This rearrangement joins TRBV19 to TRBJ2-5; 7 bases map to TRBD2. Germline trimming cut 7 bases from V and 1 base from J; bases unmatched to any gene: 3. Germline-derived CDR1 and CDR2 are LNHDA and SQIVND (reference sequence). The CDR3 consists of 13 residues. The CDR3 here is CASTSGGQETQYF. DNA for the CDR3: TGTGCCAGTACCTCGGGAGGCCAAGAGACCCAGTACTTC.

This chain links TRBV6-5 with TRBJ2-1; 12 bases are shared with TRBD2. Trimming cost V 6 bases and J 4 bases; bases outside gene matches: 4. CDR3 length equals 15 residues. Germline CDR1 reads MNHEY; CDR2 reads SVGAGI. The CDR3 DNA sequence: TGTGCCAGCAGCACCCTAGCGGGAGGGTACAATGAGCAGTTCTTC. Translated: CASSTLAGGYNEQFF.

This clone was observed a handful of times. The rearrangement joins TRBV5-6 to TRBJ1-1, with D tentatively TRBD1 (5 bases). The germline V and J ends were trimmed by 3 bases and 4 bases, with 16 bases remaining between them. Germline-derived CDR1 and CDR2 are SGHDT and YYEEEE. The CDR3 loop spans 15 amino acids. Here the CDR3 reads CASSWGGADFTEAFF. The DNA for the CDR3 is TGTGCCAGCAGCTGGGGTGGGGCAGACTTCACTGAAGCTTTCTTT.

The chain carries TRBV2 and TRBJ2-7; 8 bases align to TRBD1. The CDR3 extends over 13 amino acids. After removal of 8 bases from V and 6 bases from J, the junction contained 9 bases not matched to a gene. The V gene's germline CDR1 is SNHLY and CDR2 FYNNEI. This CDR3 is CASWEDRVSEQYF. Here the CDR3 DNA reads TGTGCCAGCTGGGAGGACAGGGTCTCCGAGCAGTACTTC.

The gene calls are TRBV18 and TRBJ1-1, with D unclear. V shed 0 bases and J shed 4 bases, with 12 bases lying between them. The CDR3 loop spans 15 amino acids. Per the germline V gene, CDR1 is KGHSH and CDR2 is LQKENI. CDR3 loop: CASSPPGGVGTEAFF. CDR3 DNA: TGTGCCAGCTCACCACCGGGAGGTGTAGGCACTGAAGCTTTCTTT.

V usage is TRBV9 and J usage is TRBJ2-3; no clear D. The germline V and J ends were trimmed by 0 bases and 3 bases, with 11 bases remaining between them. This CDR3 has 15 residues. Germline CDR1 and CDR2: SGDLS and YYNGEE. The CDR3 sequence is CASSVDNSKTDTQYF. The CDR3 bases are TGTGCCAGCAGCGTAGATAACTCAAAGACAGATACGCAGTATTTT.

This rearrangement joins TRBV7-3 to TRBJ2-3, with D unresolved. The germline V and J ends were trimmed by 5 bases and 8 bases, with 11 bases remaining between them. The length of the CDR3 is 12 residues. The germline V gene encodes CDR1 SGHTA and CDR2 FQGTGA. The CDR3 nucleotides read TGTGCCAGCAGCAGTGAGTCGGGTACGCAGTATTTT. This encodes CASSSESGTQYF.

This clone was counted only a few times. This sequence joins TRBV11-2 and TRBJ1-4; tentative D call: TRBD1 (5 bases). This CDR3 contains 14 residues. Germline V gene lookup returns CDR1 SGHAT and CDR2 FQNNGV. The germline V and J ends were trimmed by 1 base and 14 bases, with 17 bases remaining between them. The CDR3 loop reads CASSLGGSGTLLFF. The CDR3 DNA follows: TGTGCCAGCAGCTTAGGGGGGTCCGGGACTCTGCTGTTTTTT.

The chain recombines TRBV20-1 with TRBJ2-2; no reliable D call. The germline V and J ends were trimmed by 0 bases and 7 bases, with 3 bases remaining between them. The CDR3 covers 11 residues. Germline values: CDR1 DFQATT, CDR2 SNEGSKA (reference sequence). The CDR3 sequence: CSARDGGELFF. CDR3 DNA sequence: TGCAGTGCTAGAGACGGCGGGGAGCTGTTTTTT.

The chain has TRBV28 and TRBJ2-5, with D possibly matching TRBD1 (7 bases). Germline loops: CDR1 MDHEN, CDR2 SYDVKM. V was clipped by 6 bases and J by 5 bases, with 13 bases between them. CDR3 length: 13 residues. The CDR3 DNA reads TGTGCCAGCAGCCCGACAGGGAGGGAGACCCAGTACTTC. Translation gives CASSPTGRETQYF.

The chain is built from TRBV2 and TRBJ1-6; no firm D call. Germline V gives CDR1 SNHLY, CDR2 FYNNEI. V was pared by 8 bases and J by 0 bases, with 11 bases between. CDR3 length: 15 amino acids. The CDR3 DNA follows: TGTGCCAGCTCGGCGGAAGACTCCTATAATTCACCCCTCCACTTT. Translation gives CASSAEDSYNSPLHF.

The V and J genes are TRBV11-2 and TRBJ1-2; 8 bases agree with TRBD1. CDR3 size: 14 residues. J was trimmed by 7 bases and V by 4 bases; bases with no gene match: 8. CDR1 SGHAT and CDR2 FQNNGV come from the germline V gene. CDR3 sequence reads: CASSSDRGASGYTF. DNA for the CDR3: TGTGCCAGCAGCTCCGACAGGGGCGCCAGTGGCTACACCTTC. Together with reference TRBV11-2 and TRBJ1-2, the CDR3 gives the full variable domain: EAGVAQSPRYKIIEKRQSVAFWCNPISGHATLYWYQQILGQGPKLLIQFQNNGVVDDSQLPKDRFSAERLKGVDSTLKIQPAKLEDSAVYLCASSSDRGASGYTFGSGTRLTVV.

This clone was observed a handful of times. This chain links TRBV28 with TRBJ2-7; 9 bases align to TRBD1. Losses at the gene ends were 4 bases for V and 3 bases for J; bases not matched to a gene: 10. CDR1 and CDR2 (germline): MDHEN, SYDVKM. The CDR3 extends over 16 amino acids. As DNA, the CDR3 is TGTGCCAGCAGTTCCCCCTCCTGGGACAGGGTCTACGAGCAGTACTTC. It yields the protein CASSSPSWDRVYEQYF.

V and J are TRBV29-1 and TRBJ2-6; TRBD1 might be the D (6 bases). CDR1 is SQVTM and CDR2 is ANQGSEA in the germline V gene. This CDR3 comprises 15 residues. V was shortened by 5 bases and J by 2 bases, with 13 bases between the two germline ends. CDR3 sequence (DNA): TGCAGCGTTAGACAGGTGGTAGCTGGGGCCAACGTCCTGACTTTC. Translation: CSVRQVVAGANVLTF.

The chain recombines TRBV27 with TRBJ2-3, with a possible D match to TRBD2 (5 bases). V was trimmed by 6 bases and J by 2 bases, leaving 9 bases between them. The CDR3 covers 13 residues. Germline V gene lookup returns CDR1 MNHEY and CDR2 SMNVEV (reference sequence). DNA for the CDR3: TGTGCCAGCAGACTAGGTTCCACAGATACGCAGTATTTT. This sequence encodes CASRLGSTDTQYF.

The chain recombines TRBV6-6 with TRBJ1-2, with D possibly being TRBD1 (6 bases). The CDR3 contains 15 residues. Germline loops: CDR1 MNHNY, CDR2 SVGAGI (reference sequence). Trimming removed 7 bases at V and 2 bases at J, with 17 bases between. Here the CDR3 DNA reads TGTGCCAGCAATCCCTACCCGCAGGGGAACTATGGCTACACCTTC. This translates into CASNPYPQGNYGYTF.

This clone has just a few counts. The chain couples TRBV18 to TRBJ1-1; no definite D call. The CDR3 is 16 amino acids. V was trimmed by 2 bases and J by 5 bases, leaving 18 bases between them. CDR1 and CDR2 (germline): KGHSH, LQKENI. In DNA form, the CDR3 reads TGTGCCAGCTCACCAAATAAGGAGGTGATGGTTACTGAAGCTTTCTTT. Residues: CASSPNKEVMVTEAFF.

V usage is TRBV5-8 and J usage is TRBJ2-3; perhaps TRBD2 as D (5 bases). V lost 4 bases and J 6 bases, leaving 15 bases between the germline ends. The CDR3 length is 14 residues. CDR1 is SGHTS, CDR2 YDEGEE, per germline. The CDR3 sequence: CASSPRAVPDTQYF. The CDR3 DNA sequence: TGTGCCAGCAGCCCCAGAGCGGTACCGGATACGCAGTATTTT.

The V and J genes are TRBV28 and TRBJ2-6; D possibly corresponds to TRBD1 (5 bases). Trimming removed 9 bases at V and 1 base at J, with 13 bases between. Germline CDR1 reads MDHEN; CDR2 reads SYDVKM. This CDR3 spans 15 amino acids. The CDR3 sequence: CASDGAASGANVLTF. The CDR3 DNA follows: TGTGCCAGTGATGGGGCGGCATCTGGGGCCAACGTCCTGACTTTC.

This chain connects TRBV9 to TRBJ2-2, with a possible D match to TRBD2 (6 bases). The CDR3 spans 20 residues. Germline CDR1 reads SGDLS; CDR2 reads YYNGEE. Between the trimmed V and J ends, which lost 1 base and 6 bases, there was a span of 28 bases. The CDR3, as DNA: TGTGCCAGCAGCGTAAATTTACTGGGGCGTGGCGGGACTTTCTCCGGGGAGCTGTTTTTT. This codes for CASSVNLLGRGGTFSGELFF.

This sequence joins TRBV7-2 and TRBJ2-3, with D possibly being TRBD2 (7 bases). Germline V gene data show CDR1 as SGHTA and CDR2 as FQGNSA. V was shortened by 1 base and J by 3 bases, with 14 bases between the two germline ends. The CDR3 totals 16 residues. The CDR3 coding sequence is TGTGCCAGCAGCTTAGTGGGGGGGGCAAATACAGATACGCAGTATTTT. Its translation is CASSLVGGANTDTQYF.

The chain is built from TRBV7-9 and TRBJ2-7; D may be TRBD1 (6 bases). CDR3 length: 14 residues. From germline, CDR1 is SEHNR and CDR2 FQNEAQ (reference sequence). V lost 5 bases to trimming and J lost 3 bases, with 14 bases between them. The CDR3 sequence: CASSPPYRDYEQYF. The CDR3 region has the DNA TGTGCCAGCAGCCCCCCTTACAGGGACTACGAGCAGTACTTC. The variable domain in full, completed from reference TRBV7-9 and TRBJ2-7, reads DTGVSQNPRHKITKRGQNVTFRCDPISEHNRLYWYRQTLGQGPEFLTYFQNEAQLEKSRLLSDRFSAERPKGSFSTLEIQRTEQGDSAMYLCASSPPYRDYEQYFGPGTRLTVT.